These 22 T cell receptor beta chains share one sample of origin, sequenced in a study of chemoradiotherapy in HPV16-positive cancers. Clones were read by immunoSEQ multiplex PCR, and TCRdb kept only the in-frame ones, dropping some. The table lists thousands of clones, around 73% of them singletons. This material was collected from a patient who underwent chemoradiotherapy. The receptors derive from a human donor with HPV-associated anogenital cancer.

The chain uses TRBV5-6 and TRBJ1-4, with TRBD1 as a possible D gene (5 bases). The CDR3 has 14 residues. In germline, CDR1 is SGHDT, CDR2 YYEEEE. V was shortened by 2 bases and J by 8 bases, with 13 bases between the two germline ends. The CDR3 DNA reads TGTGCCAGCAGCTTTCGGTACTGGGGGGAAAAACTGTTTTTT. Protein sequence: CASSFRYWGEKLFF.

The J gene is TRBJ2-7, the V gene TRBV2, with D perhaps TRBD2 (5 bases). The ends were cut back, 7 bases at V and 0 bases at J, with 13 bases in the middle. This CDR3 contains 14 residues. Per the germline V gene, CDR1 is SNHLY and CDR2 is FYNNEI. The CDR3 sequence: CASMFGVSSYEQYF. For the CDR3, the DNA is TGTGCCAGCATGTTCGGGGTGTCCTCCTACGAGCAGTACTTC.

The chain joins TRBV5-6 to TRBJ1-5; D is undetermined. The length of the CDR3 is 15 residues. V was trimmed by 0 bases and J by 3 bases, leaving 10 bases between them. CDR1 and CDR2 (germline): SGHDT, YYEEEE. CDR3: CASSLGGRNNQPQHF. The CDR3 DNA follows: TGTGCCAGCAGCTTGGGTGGCAGGAACAATCAGCCCCAGCATTTT.

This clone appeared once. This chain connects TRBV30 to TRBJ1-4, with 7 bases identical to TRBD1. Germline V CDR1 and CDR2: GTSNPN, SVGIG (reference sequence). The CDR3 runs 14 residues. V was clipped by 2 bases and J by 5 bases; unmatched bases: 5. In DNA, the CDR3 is TGTGCCTGGAGTCTACTGGGACAGAATGAAAAACTGTTTTTT. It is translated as CAWSLLGQNEKLFF.

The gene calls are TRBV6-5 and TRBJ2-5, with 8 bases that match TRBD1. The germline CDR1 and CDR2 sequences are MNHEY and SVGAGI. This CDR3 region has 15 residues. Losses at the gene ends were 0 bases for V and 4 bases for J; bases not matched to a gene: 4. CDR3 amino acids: CASSYSGTGGETQYF. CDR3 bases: TGTGCCAGCAGTTACTCCGGGACAGGAGGAGAGACCCAGTACTTC.

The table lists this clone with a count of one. This chain's CDR3 is CATSRARGQGRGDEQFF. For the CDR3, the DNA is TGTGCCACCAGCAGGGCCCGGGGACAGGGCCGTGGGGATGAGCAGTTCTTC. The V and J genes are TRBV15 and TRBJ2-1; TRBD1 matches 9 bases. Germline CDR1 LNHNV, CDR2 YYDKDF (reference sequence). This CDR3 contains 17 residues. V shed 3 bases and J 8 bases; nucleotides not matched to a gene: 14.

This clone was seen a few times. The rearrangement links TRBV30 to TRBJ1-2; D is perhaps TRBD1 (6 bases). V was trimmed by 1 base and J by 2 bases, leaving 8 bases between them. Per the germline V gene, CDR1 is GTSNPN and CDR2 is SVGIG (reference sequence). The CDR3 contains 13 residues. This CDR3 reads CAWSGGGNYGYTF. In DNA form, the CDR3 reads TGTGCCTGGAGTGGTGGGGGCAACTATGGCTACACCTTC. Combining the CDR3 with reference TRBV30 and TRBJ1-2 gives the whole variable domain SQTIHQWPATLVQPVGSPLSLECTVEGTSNPNLYWYRQAAGRGLQLLFYSVGIGQISSEVPQNLSASRPQDRQFILSSKKLLLSDSGFYLCAWSGGGNYGYTFGSGTRLTVV.

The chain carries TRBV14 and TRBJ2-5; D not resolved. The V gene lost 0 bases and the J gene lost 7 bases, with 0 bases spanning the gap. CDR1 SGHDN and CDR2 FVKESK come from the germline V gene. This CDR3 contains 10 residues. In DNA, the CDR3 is TGTGCCAGCAGCCAAGAGACCCAGTACTTC. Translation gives CASSQETQYF.

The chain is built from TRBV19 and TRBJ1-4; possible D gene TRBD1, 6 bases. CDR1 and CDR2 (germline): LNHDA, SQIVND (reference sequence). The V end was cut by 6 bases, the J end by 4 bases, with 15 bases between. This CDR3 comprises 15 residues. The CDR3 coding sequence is TGTGCCAGTAGCAACCACCGGGACATTAATGAAAAACTGTTTTTT. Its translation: CASSNHRDINEKLFF.

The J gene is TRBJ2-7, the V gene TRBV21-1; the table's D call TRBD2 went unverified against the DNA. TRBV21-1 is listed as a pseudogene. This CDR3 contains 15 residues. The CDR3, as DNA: TGTGCCAGCAGCACTAGATGGGAGGGGACCTACGAGCAGTACTTC. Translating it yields CASSTRWEGTYEQYF.

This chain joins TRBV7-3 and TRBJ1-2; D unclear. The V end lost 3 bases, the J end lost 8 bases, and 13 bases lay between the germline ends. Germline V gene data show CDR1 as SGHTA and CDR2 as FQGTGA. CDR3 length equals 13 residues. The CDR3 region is CASSFRGLEGYTF. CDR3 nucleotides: TGTGCCAGCAGCTTCCGAGGGTTGGAAGGCTACACCTTC.

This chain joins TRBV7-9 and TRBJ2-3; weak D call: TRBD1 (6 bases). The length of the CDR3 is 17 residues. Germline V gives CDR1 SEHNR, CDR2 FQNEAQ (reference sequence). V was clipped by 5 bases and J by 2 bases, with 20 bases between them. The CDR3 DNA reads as TGTGCCAGCAGCCCACTTAGTACAGGGATTATCACAGATACGCAGTATTTT. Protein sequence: CASSPLSTGIITDTQYF. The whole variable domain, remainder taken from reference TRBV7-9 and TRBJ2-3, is DTGVSQNPRHKITKRGQNVTFRCDPISEHNRLYWYRQTLGQGPEFLTYFQNEAQLEKSRLLSDRFSAERPKGSFSTLEIQRTEQGDSAMYLCASSPLSTGIITDTQYFGPGTRLTVL.

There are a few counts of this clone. CDR3 protein: CASRGRGNTGELFF. The CDR3, as DNA: TGTGCCAGCAGAGGACGGGGGAACACCGGGGAGCTGTTTTTT. The chain combines TRBV5-6 with TRBJ2-2, with a tentative D call TRBD2 (5 bases). Looked up from germline, CDR1 is SGHDT and CDR2 is YYEEEE. The CDR3 loop spans 14 amino acids. Deletions cut 5 bases from V and 1 base from J, with 9 bases between.

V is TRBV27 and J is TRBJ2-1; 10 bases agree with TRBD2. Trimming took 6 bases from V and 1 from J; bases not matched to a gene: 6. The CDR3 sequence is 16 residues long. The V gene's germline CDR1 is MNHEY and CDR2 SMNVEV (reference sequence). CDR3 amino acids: CASSPGLAFSYNEQFF. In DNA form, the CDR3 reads TGTGCCAGCAGCCCGGGACTAGCGTTTTCCTACAATGAGCAGTTCTTC.

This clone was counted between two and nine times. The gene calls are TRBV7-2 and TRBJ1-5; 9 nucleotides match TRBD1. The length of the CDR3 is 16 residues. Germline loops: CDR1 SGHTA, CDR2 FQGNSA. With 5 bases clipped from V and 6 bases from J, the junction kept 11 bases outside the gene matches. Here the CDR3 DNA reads TGTGCCAGCAGCAAAACAGGGGGCGAAAGGTTTCAGCCCCAGCATTTT. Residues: CASSKTGGERFQPQHF.

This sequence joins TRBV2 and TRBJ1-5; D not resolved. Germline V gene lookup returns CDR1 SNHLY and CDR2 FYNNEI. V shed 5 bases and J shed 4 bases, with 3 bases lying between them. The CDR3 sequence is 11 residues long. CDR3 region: CASSSNQPQHF. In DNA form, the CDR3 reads TGTGCCAGCAGTTCAAATCAGCCCCAGCATTTT.

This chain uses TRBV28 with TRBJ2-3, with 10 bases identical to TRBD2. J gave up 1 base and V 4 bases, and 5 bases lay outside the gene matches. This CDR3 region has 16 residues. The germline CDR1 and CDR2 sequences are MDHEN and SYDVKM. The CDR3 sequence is CASSSRTSGGTDTQYF. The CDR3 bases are TGTGCCAGCAGTTCCCGAACTAGCGGGGGCACAGATACGCAGTATTTT.

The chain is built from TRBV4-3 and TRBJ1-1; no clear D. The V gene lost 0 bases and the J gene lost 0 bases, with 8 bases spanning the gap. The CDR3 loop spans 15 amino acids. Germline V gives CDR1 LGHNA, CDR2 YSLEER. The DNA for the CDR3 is TGCGCCAGCAGCCAAGAATGGAGGATGAACACTGAAGCTTTCTTT. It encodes CASSQEWRMNTEAFF.

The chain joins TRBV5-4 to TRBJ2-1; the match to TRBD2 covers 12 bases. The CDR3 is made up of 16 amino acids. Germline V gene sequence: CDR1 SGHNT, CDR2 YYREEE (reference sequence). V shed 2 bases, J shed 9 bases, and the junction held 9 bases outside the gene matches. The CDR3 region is CASSLGPSGRDSEQFF. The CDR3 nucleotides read TGTGCCAGCAGCTTAGGTCCTAGCGGGAGGGATAGTGAGCAGTTCTTC.

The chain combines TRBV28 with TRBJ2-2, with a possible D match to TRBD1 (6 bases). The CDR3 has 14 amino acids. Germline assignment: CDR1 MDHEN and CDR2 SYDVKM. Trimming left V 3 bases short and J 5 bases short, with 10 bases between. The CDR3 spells CASSFYRATGELFF. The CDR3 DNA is TGTGCCAGCAGTTTTTACAGGGCGACCGGGGAGCTGTTTTTT.

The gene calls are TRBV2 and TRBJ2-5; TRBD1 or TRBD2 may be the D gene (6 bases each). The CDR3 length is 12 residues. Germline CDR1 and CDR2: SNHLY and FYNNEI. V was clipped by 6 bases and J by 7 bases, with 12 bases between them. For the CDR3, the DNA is TGTGCCAGCAGGGGGACGGGGGCGACCCAGTACTTC. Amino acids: CASRGTGATQYF.

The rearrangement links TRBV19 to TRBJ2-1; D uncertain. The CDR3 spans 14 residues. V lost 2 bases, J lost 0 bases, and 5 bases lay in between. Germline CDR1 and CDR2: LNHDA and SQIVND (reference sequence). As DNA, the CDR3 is TGTGCCAGTAGTATAACGAGCTCCTACAATGAGCAGTTCTTC. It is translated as CASSITSSYNEQFF. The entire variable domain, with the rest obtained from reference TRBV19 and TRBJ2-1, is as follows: DGGITQSPKYLFRKEGQNVTLSCEQNLNHDAMYWYRQDPGQGLRLIYYSQIVNDFQKGDIAEGYSVSREKKESFPLTVTSAQKNPTAFYLCASSITSSYNEQFFGPGTRLTVL.